This passage covers 16 T cell receptor beta chains from one sample sequenced in a study of T-cell memory formation after mild COVID-19. Each CDR3 protein is one row after TCRdb ran MiXCR on the 5' RACE reads. The data show roughly 260,000 distinct CDR3 sequences, about 16% seen once. The sequenced sample was PBMCs or a T cell subset sorted from them (not recorded which). The receptor source for this set is a man younger than 35 who had mild COVID-19 (a few samples of this study predate the infection). Cell type and time point are not known.

CDR3 amino acids: CASRSGERVGEQFF. In nucleotides, the CDR3 is TGTGCCAGCCGGTCCGGGGAGAGGGTCGGTGAGCAGTTCTTC. The rearrangement joins TRBV2 to TRBJ2-1, with a possible D match to TRBD2 (5 bases). Between the trimmed V and J ends, which lost 8 bases and 9 bases, there was a span of 20 bases. Germline assignment: CDR1 SNHLY and CDR2 FYNNEI. The CDR3 runs to 14 residues.

This clonotype has at least ten counts. CDR3 sequence (DNA): TGTGCCAGCAGCCATAGTGTGACTGAAGCTTTCTTT. Translating gives CASSHSVTEAFF. This chain uses TRBV3-1 with TRBJ1-1; no firm D call. This CDR3 is 12 amino acids long. Germline-derived CDR1 and CDR2 are LGHDT and YNNKEL (reference sequence). Deletions cut 3 bases from V and 5 bases from J, with 7 bases between.

V usage is TRBV7-9 and J usage is TRBJ1-1; D is undetermined. The CDR3 runs to 12 residues. Germline V gives CDR1 SEHNR, CDR2 FQNEAQ (reference sequence). V was clipped by 1 base and J by 6 bases, with 6 bases between them. The CDR3 DNA follows: TGTGCCAGCAGCTTAGAGGTTGCTGAAGCTTTCTTT. This codes for CASSLEVAEAFF.

This clonotype was seen a handful of times. The chain joins TRBV6-5 to TRBJ2-5; 9 bases line up with TRBD1. The CDR3 is 15 amino acids. V gave up 0 bases and J gave up 4 bases; unmatched junction bases: 3. Germline V lookup: CDR1 MNHEY, CDR2 SVGAGI. This CDR3 reads CASSYSPGQGETQYF. Here the CDR3 DNA reads TGTGCCAGCAGTTACTCGCCGGGACAGGGAGAGACCCAGTACTTC.

This clonotype was counted many times. The gene calls are TRBV10-3 and TRBJ2-2, with D perhaps assigned TRBD1 or TRBD2 (5 bases each). Trimming shortened V by 4 bases and J by 4 bases, and 13 bases separated the two germline ends. CDR1 is ENHRY, CDR2 SYGVKD, per germline. The CDR3 is 15 residues long. CDR3 protein: CAISGEGRLTGELFF. The CDR3 DNA reads TGTGCCATCAGTGGTGAGGGGCGACTCACCGGGGAGCTGTTTTTT.

This chain connects TRBV24-1 to TRBJ2-3, with D tentatively TRBD1 (5 bases). Germline CDR1 reads KGHDR; CDR2 reads SFDVKD. The CDR3 has 15 amino acids. V was clipped by 9 bases and J by 2 bases, with 17 bases between them. The CDR3 region has the DNA TGTGCCACCGGTCTCAGGGAACGATACACAGATACGCAGTATTTT. Translated, it gives CATGLRERYTDTQYF.

The rearrangement uses TRBV10-3 and TRBJ2-3; possible D gene TRBD1, 6 bases. This CDR3 spans 15 amino acids. The V end was cut by 6 bases, the J end by 0 bases, with 13 bases between. Per germline, CDR1 ENHRY and CDR2 SYGVKD. CDR3 in DNA: TGTGCCATCAGCCCAGGGGTGATTAGCACAGATACGCAGTATTTT. Residues: CAISPGVISTDTQYF.

At least ten counts were recorded for this clonotype. V and J are TRBV2 and TRBJ2-2; D is ambiguous. The germline V gene encodes CDR1 SNHLY and CDR2 FYNNEI. V gave up 6 bases and J gave up 2 bases, with 7 bases separating them. The CDR3 runs 13 residues. In nucleotides, the CDR3 is TGTGCCAGCAGGGGTGTAAACACCGGGGAGCTGTTTTTT. Residues: CASRGVNTGELFF.

CDR3 loop: CASSKFQNTEAFF. The DNA of the CDR3 is TGTGCCAGCAGCAAATTCCAGAACACTGAAGCTTTCTTT. The genes are TRBV21-1 and TRBJ1-1. TRBV21-1 is reported as a pseudogene. The length of the CDR3 is 13 residues.

The chain joins TRBV2 to TRBJ1-2; possible D gene TRBD1, 6 bases. This CDR3 has 12 residues. The germline CDR1 and CDR2 sequences are SNHLY and FYNNEI. Trimming left V 8 bases short and J 3 bases short, with 10 bases between. CDR3 in amino acids: CASPGVYYGYTF. As DNA, the CDR3 is TGTGCCAGCCCAGGGGTATACTATGGCTACACCTTC.

Ten or more counts support this clonotype. This rearrangement joins TRBV6-6 to TRBJ1-6; possibly TRBD1 for D (6 bases). This CDR3 spans 13 amino acids. Trimming stripped 4 bases from V and 7 bases from J, with 8 bases between. Germline lookup yields CDR1 MNHNY and CDR2 SVGAGI (reference sequence). The CDR3 is CASSSGANSPLHF. DNA for the CDR3: TGTGCCAGCAGTTCAGGGGCAAATTCACCCCTCCACTTT.

The chain links TRBV2 to TRBJ2-7; 7 nucleotides agree with TRBD1. This CDR3 has 13 amino acids. Losses at the gene ends were 6 bases for V and 5 bases for J; bases not matched to a gene: 7. Germline CDR1 SNHLY, CDR2 FYNNEI. The CDR3 protein is CASRVQGIHEQYV. CDR3 sequence (DNA): TGTGCCAGCAGGGTACAGGGGATCCACGAGCAGTACGTC.

In its sample, this clonotype was seen a few times. This chain connects TRBV11-2 to TRBJ1-6, with 9 bases that match TRBD1. The CDR3 has 17 amino acids. Germline loops: CDR1 SGHAT, CDR2 FQNNGV. Germline trimming cut 4 bases from V and 10 bases from J; bases unmatched to any gene: 14. This chain's CDR3 is CASSSDPGGQGGSPLHF. The CDR3 region has the DNA TGTGCCAGCAGCTCCGACCCGGGGGGACAGGGAGGATCACCCCTCCACTTT.

This clonotype was recorded a few times. DNA of the CDR3: TGTGCCAGCAGCATGGACAGCCAGCCCCAGCATTTT. It codes for CASSMDSQPQHF. The chain combines TRBV5-4 with TRBJ1-5; D is possibly TRBD1 (6 bases). The CDR3 is 12 amino acids. Germline loops: CDR1 SGHNT, CDR2 YYREEE (reference sequence). V gave up 4 bases and J gave up 7 bases, with 9 bases separating them.

In its sample, this clonotype was seen a few times. V and J are TRBV4-1 and TRBJ2-1; D remains unclear. Germline V gene sequence: CDR1 MGHRA, CDR2 YSYEKL. Deletions cut 3 bases from V and 4 bases from J, with 4 bases between. This CDR3 has 12 amino acids. In DNA, the CDR3 is TGCGCCAGCAGCCACCCGTACAATGAGCAGTTCTTC. Encoded protein: CASSHPYNEQFF.

There are a few counts of this clonotype. The V call is TRBV9, the J call TRBJ2-5; D assignment may be TRBD1 or TRBD2 (6 bases each). This CDR3 contains 14 residues. V was cut by 0 bases and J by 5 bases, with 11 bases left in between. Germline CDR1 is SGDLS and CDR2 is YYNGEE. CDR3 nucleotides: TGTGCCAGCAGCGTAGGGGGGGCTTACGAGACCCAGTACTTC. It yields the protein CASSVGGAYETQYF.